Listed here is a single T cell receptor (beta chain). Its target is not known. The study drew donors from healthy Caucasian individuals in Russia aged 6 to 90. Drawn from each donor were ten milliliters of peripheral blood. V was cut by 0 bases and J by 8 bases, with 14 bases left in between. CDR1 MGHRA and CDR2 YSYEKL come from the germline V gene. CDR3 length: 16 amino acids. Sample-barcoded 5' priming and a J-beta primer mix drove a second PCR of 7 to 11 cycles. TCRdb independently ran MiXCR on the 5' RACE reads; one entry per CDR3 protein. The sample gives roughly 800,000 distinct CDR3 sequences, more than 45% of which show up once; roughly 22% is in the top ten. This entry comes from a study of blood T cells in healthy people across ages. Study outcomes and limitations: The study found TCR beta diversity correlated strongly with naive T cell percentage. Long-lived donors had more naive CD4+ cells and higher diversity than aged donors.

V and J are TRBV4-1 and TRBJ1-6; D gene ambiguous. The TCR sequence derives from a man aged 25 to 40 in good health. Sequenced sample: blood. Here the CDR3 DNA reads TGCGCCAGCAGCCAAGATCTTACAAACTTGGATTCACCCCTCCACTTT. Translating gives CASSQDLTNLDSPLHF.